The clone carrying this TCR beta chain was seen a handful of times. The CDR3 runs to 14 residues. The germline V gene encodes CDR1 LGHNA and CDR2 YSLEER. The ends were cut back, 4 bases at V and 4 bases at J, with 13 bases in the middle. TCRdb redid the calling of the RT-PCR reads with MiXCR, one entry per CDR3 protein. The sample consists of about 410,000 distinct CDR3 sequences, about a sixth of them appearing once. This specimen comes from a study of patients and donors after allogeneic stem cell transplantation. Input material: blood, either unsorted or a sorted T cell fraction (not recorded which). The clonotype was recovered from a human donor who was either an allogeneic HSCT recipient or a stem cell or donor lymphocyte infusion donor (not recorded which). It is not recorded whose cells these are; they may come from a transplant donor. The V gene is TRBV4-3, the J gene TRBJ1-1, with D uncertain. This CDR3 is CASSRTQLSTEAFF. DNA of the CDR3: TGCGCCAGCAGCCGGACTCAGCTCTCCACTGAAGCTTTCTTT.